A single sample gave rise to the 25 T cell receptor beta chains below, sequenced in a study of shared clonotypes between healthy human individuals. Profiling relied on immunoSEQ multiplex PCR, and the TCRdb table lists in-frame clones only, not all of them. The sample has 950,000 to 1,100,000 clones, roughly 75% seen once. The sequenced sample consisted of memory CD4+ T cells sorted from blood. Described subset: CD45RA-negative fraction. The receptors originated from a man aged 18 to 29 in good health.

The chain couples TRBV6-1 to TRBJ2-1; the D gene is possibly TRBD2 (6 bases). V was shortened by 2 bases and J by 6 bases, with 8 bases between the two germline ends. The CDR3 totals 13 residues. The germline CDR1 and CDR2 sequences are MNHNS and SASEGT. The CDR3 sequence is CASSERSGNEQFF. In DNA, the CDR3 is TGTGCCAGCAGTGAACGTAGCGGCAATGAGCAGTTCTTC.

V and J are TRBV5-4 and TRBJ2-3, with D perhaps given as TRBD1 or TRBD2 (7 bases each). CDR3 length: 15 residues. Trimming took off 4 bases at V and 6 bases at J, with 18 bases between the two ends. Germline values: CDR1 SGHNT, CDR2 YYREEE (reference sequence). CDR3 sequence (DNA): TGTGCCAGCAGCGAGGGGGCGGGAGTAGGGGATACGCAGTATTTT. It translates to CASSEGAGVGDTQYF.

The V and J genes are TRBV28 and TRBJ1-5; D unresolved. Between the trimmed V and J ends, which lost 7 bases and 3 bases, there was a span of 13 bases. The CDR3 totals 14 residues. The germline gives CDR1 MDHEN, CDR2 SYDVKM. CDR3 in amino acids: CASKSRRYNQPQHF. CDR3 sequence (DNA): TGTGCCAGCAAAAGCAGGCGCTACAATCAGCCCCAGCATTTT.

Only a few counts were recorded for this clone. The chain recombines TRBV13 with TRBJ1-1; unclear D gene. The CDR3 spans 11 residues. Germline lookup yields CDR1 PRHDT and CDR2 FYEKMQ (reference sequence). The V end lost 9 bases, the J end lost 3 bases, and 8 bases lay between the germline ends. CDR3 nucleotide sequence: TGTGCCAGTACTAGGGACACTGAAGCTTTCTTT. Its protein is CASTRDTEAFF.

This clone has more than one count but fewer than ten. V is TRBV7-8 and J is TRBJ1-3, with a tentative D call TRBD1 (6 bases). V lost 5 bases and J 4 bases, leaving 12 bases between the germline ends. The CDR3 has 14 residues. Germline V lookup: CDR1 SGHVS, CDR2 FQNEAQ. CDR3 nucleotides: TGTGCCAGCAGCCTCGGGACAACGGGAAACACCATATATTTT. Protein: CASSLGTTGNTIYF.

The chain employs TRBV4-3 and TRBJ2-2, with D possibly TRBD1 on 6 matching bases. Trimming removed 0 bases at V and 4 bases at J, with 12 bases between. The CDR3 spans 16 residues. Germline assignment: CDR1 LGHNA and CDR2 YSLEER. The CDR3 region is CASSQERGMGTGELFF. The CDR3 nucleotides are TGCGCCAGCAGCCAAGAGAGGGGGATGGGCACCGGGGAGCTGTTTTTT.

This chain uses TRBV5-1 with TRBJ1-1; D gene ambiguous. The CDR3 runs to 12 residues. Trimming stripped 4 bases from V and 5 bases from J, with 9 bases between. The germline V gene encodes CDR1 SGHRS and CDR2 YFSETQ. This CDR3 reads CASSGSETEAFF. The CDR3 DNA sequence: TGCGCCAGCAGCGGAAGTGAGACTGAAGCTTTCTTT.

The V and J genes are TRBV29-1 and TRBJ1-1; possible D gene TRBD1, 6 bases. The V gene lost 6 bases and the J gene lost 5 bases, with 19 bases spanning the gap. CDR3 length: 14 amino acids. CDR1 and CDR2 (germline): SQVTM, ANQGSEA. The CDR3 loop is CSVDRTTGITEAFF. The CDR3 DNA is TGCAGCGTCGACAGGACCACGGGAATAACTGAAGCTTTCTTT.

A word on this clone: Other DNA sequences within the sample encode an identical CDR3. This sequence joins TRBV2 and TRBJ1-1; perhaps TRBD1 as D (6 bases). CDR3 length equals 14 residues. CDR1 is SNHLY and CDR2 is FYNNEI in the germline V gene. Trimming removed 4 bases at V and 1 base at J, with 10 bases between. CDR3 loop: CASSAQGQNTEAFF. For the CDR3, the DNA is TGTGCCAGCAGTGCTCAGGGGCAGAACACTGAAGCTTTCTTT.

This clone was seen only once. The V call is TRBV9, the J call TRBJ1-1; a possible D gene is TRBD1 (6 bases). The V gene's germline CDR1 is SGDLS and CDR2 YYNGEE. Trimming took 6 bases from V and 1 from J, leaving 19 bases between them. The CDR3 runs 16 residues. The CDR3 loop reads CASTKTGFLGNTEAFF. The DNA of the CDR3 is TGTGCCAGCACCAAAACAGGGTTCCTAGGGAACACTGAAGCTTTCTTT.

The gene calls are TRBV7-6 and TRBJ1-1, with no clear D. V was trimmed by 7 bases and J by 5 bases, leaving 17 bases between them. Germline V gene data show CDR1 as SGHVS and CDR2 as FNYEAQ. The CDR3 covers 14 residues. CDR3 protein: CASTPMAAVTEAFF. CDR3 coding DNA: TGTGCCAGCACCCCCATGGCGGCGGTTACTGAAGCTTTCTTT.

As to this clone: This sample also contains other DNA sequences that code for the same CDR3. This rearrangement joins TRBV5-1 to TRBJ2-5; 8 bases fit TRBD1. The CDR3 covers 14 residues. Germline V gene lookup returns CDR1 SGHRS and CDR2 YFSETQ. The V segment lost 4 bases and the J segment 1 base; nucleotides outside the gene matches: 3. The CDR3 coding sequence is TGCGCCAGCAGCAAAGGGACAGGCCAAGAGACCCAGTACTTC. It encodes CASSKGTGQETQYF.

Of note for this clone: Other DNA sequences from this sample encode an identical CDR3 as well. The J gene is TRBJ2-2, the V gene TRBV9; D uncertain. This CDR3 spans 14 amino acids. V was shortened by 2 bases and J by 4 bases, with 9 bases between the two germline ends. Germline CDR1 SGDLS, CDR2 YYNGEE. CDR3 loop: CASSVSSGTGELFF. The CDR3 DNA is TGTGCCAGCAGCGTTTCGTCGGGCACCGGGGAGCTGTTTTTT.

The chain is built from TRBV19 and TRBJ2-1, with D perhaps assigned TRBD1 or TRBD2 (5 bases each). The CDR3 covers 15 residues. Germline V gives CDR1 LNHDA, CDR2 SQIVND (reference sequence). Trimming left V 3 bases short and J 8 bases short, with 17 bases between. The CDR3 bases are TGTGCCAGTAGTATGGGGCCGGGGTCCAGAGATGAGCAGTTCTTC. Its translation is CASSMGPGSRDEQFF.

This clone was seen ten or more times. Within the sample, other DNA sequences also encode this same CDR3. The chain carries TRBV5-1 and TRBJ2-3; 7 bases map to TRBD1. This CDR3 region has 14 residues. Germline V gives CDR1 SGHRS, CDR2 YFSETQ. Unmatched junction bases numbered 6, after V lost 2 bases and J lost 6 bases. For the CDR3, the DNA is TGCGCCAGCAGCTTTAACAGGGGAAGGGATACGCAGTATTTT. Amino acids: CASSFNRGRDTQYF.

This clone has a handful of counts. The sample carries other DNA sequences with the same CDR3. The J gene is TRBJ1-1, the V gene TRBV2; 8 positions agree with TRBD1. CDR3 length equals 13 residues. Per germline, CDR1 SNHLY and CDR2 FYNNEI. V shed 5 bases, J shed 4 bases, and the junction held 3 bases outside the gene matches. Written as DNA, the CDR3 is TGTGCCAGCAGTCCACAGGGGGGCACTGAAGCTTTCTTT. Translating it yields CASSPQGGTEAFF.

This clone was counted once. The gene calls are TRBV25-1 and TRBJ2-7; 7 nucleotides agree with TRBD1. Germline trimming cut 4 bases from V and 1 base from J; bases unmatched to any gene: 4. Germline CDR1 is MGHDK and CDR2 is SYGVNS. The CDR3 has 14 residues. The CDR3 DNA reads TGTGCCAGCAGTGGGAGGACAGGTTCCTACGAGCAGTACTTC. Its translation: CASSGRTGSYEQYF.

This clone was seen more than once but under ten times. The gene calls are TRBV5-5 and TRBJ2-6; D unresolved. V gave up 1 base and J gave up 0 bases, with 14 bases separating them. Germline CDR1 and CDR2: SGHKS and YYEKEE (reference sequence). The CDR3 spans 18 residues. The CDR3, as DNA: TGTGCCAGCAGCTTGTCTGGGATCGTCCTCTCTGGGGCCAACGTCCTGACTTTC. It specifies CASSLSGIVLSGANVLTF.

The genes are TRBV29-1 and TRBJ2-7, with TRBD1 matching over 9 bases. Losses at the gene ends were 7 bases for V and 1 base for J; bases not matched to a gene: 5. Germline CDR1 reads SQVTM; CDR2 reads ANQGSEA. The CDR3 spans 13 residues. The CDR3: CSAGTGWSYEQYF. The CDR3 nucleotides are TGCAGCGCTGGGACAGGGTGGTCCTACGAGCAGTACTTC.

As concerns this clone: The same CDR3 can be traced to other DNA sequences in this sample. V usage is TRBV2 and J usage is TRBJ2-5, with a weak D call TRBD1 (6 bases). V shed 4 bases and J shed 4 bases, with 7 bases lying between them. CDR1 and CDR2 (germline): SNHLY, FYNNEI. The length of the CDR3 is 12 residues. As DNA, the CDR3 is TGTGCCAGCAGTGTAGGGGGAGAGACCCAGTACTTC. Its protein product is CASSVGGETQYF.

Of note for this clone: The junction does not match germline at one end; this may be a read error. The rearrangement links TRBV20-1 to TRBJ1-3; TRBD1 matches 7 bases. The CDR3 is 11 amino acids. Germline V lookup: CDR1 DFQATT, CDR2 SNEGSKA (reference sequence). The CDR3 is CSANSPGQSNF. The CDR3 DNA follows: TGCAGTGCCAATTCCCCGGGACAGTCTAATTTT.

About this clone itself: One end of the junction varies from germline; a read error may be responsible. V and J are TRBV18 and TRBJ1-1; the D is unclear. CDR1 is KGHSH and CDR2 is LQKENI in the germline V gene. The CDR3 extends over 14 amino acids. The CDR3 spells CANSPQPMNTEAFF. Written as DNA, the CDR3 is TGTGCCAACTCACCACAGCCCATGAACACTGAAGCTTTCTTT.

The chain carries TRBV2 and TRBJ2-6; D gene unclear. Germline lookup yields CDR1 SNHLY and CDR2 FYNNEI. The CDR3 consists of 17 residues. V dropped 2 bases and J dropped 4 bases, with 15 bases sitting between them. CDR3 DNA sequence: TGTGCCAGCAGTGAATCTCGTAGGGTTGTAGGGGCCAACGTCCTGACTTTC. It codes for CASSESRRVVGANVLTF.

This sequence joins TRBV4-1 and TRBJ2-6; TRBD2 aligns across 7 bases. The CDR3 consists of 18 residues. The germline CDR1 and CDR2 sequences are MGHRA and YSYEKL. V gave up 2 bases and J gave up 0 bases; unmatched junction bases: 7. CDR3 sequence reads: CASSQLGQRGSGANVLTF. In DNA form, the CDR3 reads TGCGCCAGCAGCCAATTGGGGCAGCGGGGCTCTGGGGCCAACGTCCTGACTTTC.

The CDR3: CASSLVGSDEKLFF. The CDR3 nucleotides read TGTGCCAGCAGCTTGGTTGGGTCCGATGAAAAACTGTTTTTT. V gene TRBV5-6 combines with J gene TRBJ1-4; D is unresolved. In germline, CDR1 is SGHDT, CDR2 YYEEEE. V gave up 0 bases and J gave up 6 bases, with 9 bases separating them. The CDR3 runs to 14 residues.